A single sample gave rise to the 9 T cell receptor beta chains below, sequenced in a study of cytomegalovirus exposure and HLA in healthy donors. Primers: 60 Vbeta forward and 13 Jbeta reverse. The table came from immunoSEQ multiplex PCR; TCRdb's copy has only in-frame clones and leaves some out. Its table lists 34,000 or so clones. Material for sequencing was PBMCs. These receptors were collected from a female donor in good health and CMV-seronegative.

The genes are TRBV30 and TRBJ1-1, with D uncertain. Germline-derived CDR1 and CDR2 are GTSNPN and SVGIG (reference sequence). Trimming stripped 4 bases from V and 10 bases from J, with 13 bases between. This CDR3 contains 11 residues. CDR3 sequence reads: CAWKLRRGAFF. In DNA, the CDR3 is TGTGCCTGGAAACTAAGGCGCGGAGCTTTCTTT.

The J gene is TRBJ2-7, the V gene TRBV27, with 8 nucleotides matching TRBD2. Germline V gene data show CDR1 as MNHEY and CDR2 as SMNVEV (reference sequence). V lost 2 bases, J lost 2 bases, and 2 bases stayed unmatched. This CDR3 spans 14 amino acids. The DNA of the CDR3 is TGTGCCAGCAGTTTAGGACTAGCAACCTACGAGCAGTACTTC. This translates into CASSLGLATYEQYF.

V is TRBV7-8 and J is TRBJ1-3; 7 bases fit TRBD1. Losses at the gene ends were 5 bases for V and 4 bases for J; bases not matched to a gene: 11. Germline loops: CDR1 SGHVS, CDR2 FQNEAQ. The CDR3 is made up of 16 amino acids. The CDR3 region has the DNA TGTGCCAGCAGCCCCCAGGGACAGACGAAAGGAAACACCATATATTTT. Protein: CASSPQGQTKGNTIYF. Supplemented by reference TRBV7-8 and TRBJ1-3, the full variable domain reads GAGVSQSPRYKVAKRGQDVALRCDPISGHVSLFWYQQALGQGPEFLTYFQNEAQLDKSGLPSDRFFAERPEGSVSTLKIQRTQQEDSAVYLCASSPQGQTKGNTIYFGEGSWLTVV.

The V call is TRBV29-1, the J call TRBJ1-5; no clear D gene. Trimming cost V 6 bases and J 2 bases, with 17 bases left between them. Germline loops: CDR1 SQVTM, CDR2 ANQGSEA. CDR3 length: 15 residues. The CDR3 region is CSVGDGVLGNQPQHF. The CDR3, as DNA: TGCAGCGTCGGCGACGGGGTCTTGGGCAATCAGCCCCAGCATTTT. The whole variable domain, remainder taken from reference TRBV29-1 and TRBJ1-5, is SAVISQKPSRDICQRGTSLTIQCQVDSQVTMMFWYRQQPGQSLTLIATANQGSEATYESGFVIDKFPISRPNLTFSTLTVSNMSPEDSSIYLCSVGDGVLGNQPQHFGDGTRLSIL.

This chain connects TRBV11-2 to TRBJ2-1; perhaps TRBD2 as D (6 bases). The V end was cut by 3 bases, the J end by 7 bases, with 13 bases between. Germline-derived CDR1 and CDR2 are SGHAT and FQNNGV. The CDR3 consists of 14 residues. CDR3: CASSLGGDVNEQFF. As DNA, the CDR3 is TGTGCCAGCAGCTTGGGCGGGGATGTGAATGAGCAGTTCTTC.

The CDR3 sequence is CASSPRRTAMNADTEAFF. The CDR3 DNA sequence: TGTGCCAGCTCACCACGGAGGACGGCTATGAATGCGGACACTGAAGCTTTCTTT. J is TRBJ1-1 and V is TRBV18, with D uncertain. Looked up from germline, CDR1 is KGHSH and CDR2 is LQKENI. The V and J ends lost 1 base and 3 bases respectively, with 21 bases between them. This CDR3 has 18 residues.

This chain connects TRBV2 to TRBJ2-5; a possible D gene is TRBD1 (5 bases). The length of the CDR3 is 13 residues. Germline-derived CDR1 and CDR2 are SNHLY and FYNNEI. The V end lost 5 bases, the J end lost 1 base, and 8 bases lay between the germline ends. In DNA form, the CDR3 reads TGTGCCAGCAGTTACAGGTTCCAAGAGACCCAGTACTTC. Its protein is CASSYRFQETQYF.

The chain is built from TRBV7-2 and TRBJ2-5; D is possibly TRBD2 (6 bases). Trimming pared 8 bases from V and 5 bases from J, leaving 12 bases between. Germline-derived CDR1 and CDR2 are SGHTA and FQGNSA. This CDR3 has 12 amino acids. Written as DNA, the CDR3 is TGTGCCAGCTCCACTGGGAGGGAGACCCAGTACTTC. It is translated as CASSTGRETQYF.

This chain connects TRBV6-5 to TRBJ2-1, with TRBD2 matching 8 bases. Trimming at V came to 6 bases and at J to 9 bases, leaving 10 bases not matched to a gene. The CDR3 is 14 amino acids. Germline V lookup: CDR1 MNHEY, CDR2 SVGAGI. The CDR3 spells CASSLGGGKAEQFF. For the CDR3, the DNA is TGTGCCAGCAGCCTCGGGGGGGGGAAGGCTGAGCAGTTCTTC.